A single sample is the source of the 2 T cell receptor beta chains below, sequenced in a study of intratumoral heterogeneity in liver cancer. Produced via immunoSEQ multiplex PCR; TCRdb's table is partial and in-frame only. The repertoire includes about 20,000 clones, over 60% of them detected once, and roughly 15% sits in the top ten. Here the sequenced sample was tumor-adjacent normal tissue, taken before any cancer treatment. All receptors come from a woman in her 70s with hepatocellular carcinoma.

This chain uses TRBV5-1 with TRBJ2-1; 7 bases are shared with TRBD2. V lost 0 bases and J lost 8; bases outside the gene matches: 5. CDR1 is SGHRS and CDR2 is YFSETQ in the germline V gene. This CDR3 region has 14 residues. The CDR3 region has the DNA TGCGCCAGCAGCTTGGTAATAGCGGGCGATGAGCAGTTCTTC. Translated: CASSLVIAGDEQFF.

V gene TRBV7-9 combines with J gene TRBJ2-5; 7 bases are shared with TRBD1. The CDR3 runs to 15 residues. Germline assignment: CDR1 SEHNR and CDR2 FQNEAQ (reference sequence). V lost 3 bases and J lost 0; bases outside the gene matches: 4. The CDR3 loop is CASSFGTAHQETQYF. The CDR3 coding sequence is TGTGCCAGCAGCTTTGGGACAGCTCACCAAGAGACCCAGTACTTC. The full variable domain, in which reference TRBV7-9 and TRBJ2-5 provide the parts outside the CDR3, is DTGVSQNPRHKITKRGQNVTFRCDPISEHNRLYWYRQTLGQGPEFLTYFQNEAQLEKSRLLSDRFSAERPKGSFSTLEIQRTEQGDSAMYLCASSFGTAHQETQYFGPGTRLLVL.